This T cell receptor (beta chain) stems from a study of a mutant IDH1 vaccine in newly diagnosed glioma. Germline V CDR1 and CDR2: MNHNS, SASEGT. The CDR3 contains 11 residues. V was pared by 6 bases and J by 9 bases, with 5 bases of the junction left unmatched. In the case of this clone: What it recognizes is unknown.

Libraries were prepared by immunoSEQ multiplex PCR; TCRdb keeps only in-frame clonotypes and omits some of them. The top ten hold 0.6% to 0.95% of the sample, which has under 85,000 clones, around 85% seen once. As for time point: week 23, last vaccination. Every vaccine dose comprised 300 ug of mutant IDH1 20-mer peptide plus topical imiquimod. The TCR was taken from a woman in her forties or fifties with glioma. The material was PBMCs, obtained from a glioma patient whose treatment included an IDH1 peptide vaccine. This chain joins TRBV6-1 and TRBJ2-7; 7 nucleotides agree with TRBD1. CDR3 region: CASRQGVGQYF. CDR3 coding DNA: TGTGCCAGCAGGCAGGGGGTTGGGCAGTACTTC.